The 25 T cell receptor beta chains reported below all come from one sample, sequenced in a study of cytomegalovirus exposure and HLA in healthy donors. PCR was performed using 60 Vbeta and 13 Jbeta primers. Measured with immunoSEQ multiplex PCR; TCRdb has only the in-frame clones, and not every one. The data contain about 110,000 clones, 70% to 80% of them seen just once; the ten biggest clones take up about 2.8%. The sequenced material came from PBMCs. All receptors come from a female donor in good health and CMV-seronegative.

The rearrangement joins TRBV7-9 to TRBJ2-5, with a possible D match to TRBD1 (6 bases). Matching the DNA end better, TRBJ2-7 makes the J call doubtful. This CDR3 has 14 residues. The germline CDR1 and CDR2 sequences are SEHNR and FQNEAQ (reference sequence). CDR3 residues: CASSKGDRPYEQYF. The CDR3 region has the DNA TGTGCCAGCAGCAAAGGAGACAGGCCCTACGAGCAGTACTTC.

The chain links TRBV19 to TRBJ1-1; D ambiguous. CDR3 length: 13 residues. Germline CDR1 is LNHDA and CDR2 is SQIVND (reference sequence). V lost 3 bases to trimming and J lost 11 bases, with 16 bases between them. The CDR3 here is CASSMQTGSSAFF. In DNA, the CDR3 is TGTGCCAGTAGTATGCAGACGGGGAGCAGCGCTTTCTTT. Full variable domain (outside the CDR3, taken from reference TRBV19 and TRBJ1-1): DGGITQSPKYLFRKEGQNVTLSCEQNLNHDAMYWYRQDPGQGLRLIYYSQIVNDFQKGDIAEGYSVSREKKESFPLTVTSAQKNPTAFYLCASSMQTGSSAFFGQGTRLTVV.

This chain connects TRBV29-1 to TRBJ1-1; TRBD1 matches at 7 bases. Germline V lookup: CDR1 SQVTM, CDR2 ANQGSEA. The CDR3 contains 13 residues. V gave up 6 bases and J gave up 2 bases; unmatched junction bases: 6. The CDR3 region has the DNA TGCAGCGTCCTCGGACAGGACAACACTGAAGCTTTCTTT. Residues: CSVLGQDNTEAFF.

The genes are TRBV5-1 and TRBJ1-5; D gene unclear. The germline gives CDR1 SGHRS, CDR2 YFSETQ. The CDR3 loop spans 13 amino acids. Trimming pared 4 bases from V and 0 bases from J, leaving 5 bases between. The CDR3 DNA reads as TGCGCCAGCAGCCCCCATAGCAATCAGCCCCAGCATTTT. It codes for CASSPHSNQPQHF.

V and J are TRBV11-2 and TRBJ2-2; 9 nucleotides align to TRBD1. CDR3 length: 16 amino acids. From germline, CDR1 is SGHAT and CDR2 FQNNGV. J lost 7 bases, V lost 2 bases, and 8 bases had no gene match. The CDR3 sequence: CASSLTGTGYGGELFF. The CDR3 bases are TGTGCCAGCAGCTTAACCGGGACAGGGTATGGCGGGGAGCTGTTTTTT.

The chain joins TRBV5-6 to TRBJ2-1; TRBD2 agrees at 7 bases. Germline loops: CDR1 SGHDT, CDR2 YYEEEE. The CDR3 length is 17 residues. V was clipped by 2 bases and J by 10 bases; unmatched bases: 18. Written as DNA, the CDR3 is TGTGCCAGCAGCTTTAGGGACTATTCCCCACAAACATTCGAGCAGTTCTTC. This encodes CASSFRDYSPQTFEQFF. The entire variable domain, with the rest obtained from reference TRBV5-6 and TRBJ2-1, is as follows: DAGVTQSPTHLIKTRGQQVTLRCSPKSGHDTVSWYQQALGQGPQFIFQYYEEEERQRGNFPDRFSGHQFPNYSSELNVNALLLGDSALYLCASSFRDYSPQTFEQFFGPGTRLTVL.

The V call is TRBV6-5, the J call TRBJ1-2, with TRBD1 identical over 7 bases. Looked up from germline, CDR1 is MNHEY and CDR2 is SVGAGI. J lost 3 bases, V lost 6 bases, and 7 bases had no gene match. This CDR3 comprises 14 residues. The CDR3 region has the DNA TGTGCCAGCAGGACTCCAGGGGGTGACTATGGCTACACCTTC. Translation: CASRTPGGDYGYTF.

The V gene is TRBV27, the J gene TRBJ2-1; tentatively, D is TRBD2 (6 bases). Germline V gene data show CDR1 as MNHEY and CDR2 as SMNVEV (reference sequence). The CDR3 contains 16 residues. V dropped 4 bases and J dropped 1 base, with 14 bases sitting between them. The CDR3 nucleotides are TGTGCCAGCAGTTCAGTCGGGGGAGCGTCCTACAATGAGCAGTTCTTC. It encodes CASSSVGGASYNEQFF.

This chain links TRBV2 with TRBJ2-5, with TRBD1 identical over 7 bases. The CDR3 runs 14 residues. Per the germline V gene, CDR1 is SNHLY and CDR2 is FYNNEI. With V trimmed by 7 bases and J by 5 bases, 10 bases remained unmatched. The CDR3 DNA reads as TGTGCCAGCACCGGACAGGTGGTTTGGGAGACCCAGTACTTC. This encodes CASTGQVVWETQYF.

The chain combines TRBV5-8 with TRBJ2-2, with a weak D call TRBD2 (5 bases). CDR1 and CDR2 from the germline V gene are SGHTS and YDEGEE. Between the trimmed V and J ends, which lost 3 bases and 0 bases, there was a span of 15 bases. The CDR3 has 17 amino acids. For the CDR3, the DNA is TGTGCCAGCAGCTCCTCATTACTAGGCCCGAACACCGGGGAGCTGTTTTTT. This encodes CASSSSLLGPNTGELFF.

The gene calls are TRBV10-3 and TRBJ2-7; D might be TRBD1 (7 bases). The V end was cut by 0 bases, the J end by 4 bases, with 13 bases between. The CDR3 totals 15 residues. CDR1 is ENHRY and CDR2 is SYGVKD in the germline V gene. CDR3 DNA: TGTGCCATCAGTGAGTCTGAACAGGGGAGGTACGAGCAGTACTTC. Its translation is CAISESEQGRYEQYF.

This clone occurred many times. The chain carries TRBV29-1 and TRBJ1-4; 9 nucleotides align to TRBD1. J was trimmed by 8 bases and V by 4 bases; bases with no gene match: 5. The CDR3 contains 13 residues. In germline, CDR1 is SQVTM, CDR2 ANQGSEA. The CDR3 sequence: CSVGQGVGEKLFF. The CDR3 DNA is TGCAGCGTTGGACAGGGGGTTGGAGAAAAACTGTTTTTT.

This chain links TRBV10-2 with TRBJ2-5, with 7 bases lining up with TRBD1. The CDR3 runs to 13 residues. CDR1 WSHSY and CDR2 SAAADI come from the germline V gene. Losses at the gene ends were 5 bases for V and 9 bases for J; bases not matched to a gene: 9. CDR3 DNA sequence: TGCGCCAGCAGTCGACAGGGTAGGCATCCCCAGTACTTC. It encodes CASSRQGRHPQYF.

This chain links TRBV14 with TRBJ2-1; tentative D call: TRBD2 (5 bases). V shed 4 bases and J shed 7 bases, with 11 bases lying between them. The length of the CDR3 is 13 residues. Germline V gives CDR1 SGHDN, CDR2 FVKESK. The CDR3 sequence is CASSLLGRNEQFF. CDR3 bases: TGTGCCAGCAGCCTTCTAGGGAGAAATGAGCAGTTCTTC.

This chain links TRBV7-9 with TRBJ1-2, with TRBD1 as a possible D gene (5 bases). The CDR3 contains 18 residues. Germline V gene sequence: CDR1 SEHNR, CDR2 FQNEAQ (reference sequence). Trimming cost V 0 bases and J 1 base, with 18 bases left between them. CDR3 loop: CASSLAPVGGANNYGYTF. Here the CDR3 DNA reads TGTGCCAGCAGCTTAGCCCCAGTGGGAGGGGCCAATAACTATGGCTACACCTTC.

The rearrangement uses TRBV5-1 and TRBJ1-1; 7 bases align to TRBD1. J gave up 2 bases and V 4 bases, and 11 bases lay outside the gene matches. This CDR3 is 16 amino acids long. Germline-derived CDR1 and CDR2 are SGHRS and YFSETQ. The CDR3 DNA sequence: TGCGCCAGCAGCCCCTTACCCGGGACAGACAACACTGAAGCTTTCTTT. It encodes CASSPLPGTDNTEAFF.

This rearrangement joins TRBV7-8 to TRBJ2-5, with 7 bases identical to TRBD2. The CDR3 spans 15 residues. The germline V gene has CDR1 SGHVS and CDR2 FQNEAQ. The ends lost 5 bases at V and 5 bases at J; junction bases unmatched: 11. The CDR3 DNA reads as TGTGCCAGCAGCAAGCTAGCGGCATGGGGGGAGACCCAGTACTTC. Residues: CASSKLAAWGETQYF.

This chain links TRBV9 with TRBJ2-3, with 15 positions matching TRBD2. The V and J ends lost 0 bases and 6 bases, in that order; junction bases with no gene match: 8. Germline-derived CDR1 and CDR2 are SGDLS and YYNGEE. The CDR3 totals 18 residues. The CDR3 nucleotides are TGTGCCAGCAGCGTAGCTACGCGGGGACTAGCGGGAGGCGATACGCAGTATTTT. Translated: CASSVATRGLAGGDTQYF.

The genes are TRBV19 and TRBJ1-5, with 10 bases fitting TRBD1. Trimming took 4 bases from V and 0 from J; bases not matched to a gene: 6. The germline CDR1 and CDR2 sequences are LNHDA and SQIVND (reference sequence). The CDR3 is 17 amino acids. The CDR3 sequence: CASSTTGGPYSNQPQHF. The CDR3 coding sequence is TGTGCCAGTAGTACGACAGGGGGCCCTTATAGCAATCAGCCCCAGCATTTT.

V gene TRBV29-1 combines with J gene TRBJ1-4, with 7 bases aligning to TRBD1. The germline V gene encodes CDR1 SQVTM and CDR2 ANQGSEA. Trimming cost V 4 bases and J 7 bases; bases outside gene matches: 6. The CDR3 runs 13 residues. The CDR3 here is CSVGDSTGEKLFF. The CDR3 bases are TGCAGCGTTGGGGACAGTACCGGTGAAAAACTGTTTTTT. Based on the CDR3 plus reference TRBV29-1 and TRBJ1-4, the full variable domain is SAVISQKPSRDICQRGTSLTIQCQVDSQVTMMFWYRQQPGQSLTLIATANQGSEATYESGFVIDKFPISRPNLTFSTLTVSNMSPEDSSIYLCSVGDSTGEKLFFGSGTQLSVL.

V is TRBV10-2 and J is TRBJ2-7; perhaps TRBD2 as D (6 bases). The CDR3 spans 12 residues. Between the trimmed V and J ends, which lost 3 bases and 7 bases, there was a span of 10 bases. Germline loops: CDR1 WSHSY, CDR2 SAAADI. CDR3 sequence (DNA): TGCGCCAGCAGTGAATGGGCGGGGGAGCAGTACTTC. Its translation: CASSEWAGEQYF.

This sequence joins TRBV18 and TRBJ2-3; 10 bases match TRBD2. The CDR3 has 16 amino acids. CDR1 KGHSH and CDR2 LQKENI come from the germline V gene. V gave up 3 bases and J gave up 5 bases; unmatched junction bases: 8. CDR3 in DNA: TGTGCCAGCTCACCCACAGCGGGAGGGCCTCGAGATACGCAGTATTTT. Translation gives CASSPTAGGPRDTQYF.

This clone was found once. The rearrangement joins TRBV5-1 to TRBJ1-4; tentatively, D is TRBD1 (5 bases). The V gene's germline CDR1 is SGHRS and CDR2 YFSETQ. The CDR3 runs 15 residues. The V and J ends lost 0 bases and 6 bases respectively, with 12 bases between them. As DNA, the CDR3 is TGCGCCAGCAGCTTGGCCTTTCGCAGGGATGAAAAACTGTTTTTT. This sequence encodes CASSLAFRRDEKLFF.

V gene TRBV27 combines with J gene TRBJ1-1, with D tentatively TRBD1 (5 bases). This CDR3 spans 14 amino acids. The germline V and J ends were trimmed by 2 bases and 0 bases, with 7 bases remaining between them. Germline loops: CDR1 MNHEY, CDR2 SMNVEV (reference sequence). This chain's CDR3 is CASSLGALNTEAFF. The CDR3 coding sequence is TGTGCCAGCAGTTTAGGGGCACTGAACACTGAAGCTTTCTTT.

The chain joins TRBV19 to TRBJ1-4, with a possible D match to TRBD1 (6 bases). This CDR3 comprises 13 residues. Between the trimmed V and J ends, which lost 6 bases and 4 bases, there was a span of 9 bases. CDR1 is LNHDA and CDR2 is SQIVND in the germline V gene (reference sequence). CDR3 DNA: TGTGCCAGTAGACGACAGGATAATGAAAAACTGTTTTTT. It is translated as CASRRQDNEKLFF.